This T cell receptor beta chain was sequenced for a study of PD-1 blockade in classical Hodgkin lymphoma. This clone occurred a few times. Sequencing was performed with immunoSEQ multiplex PCR; in TCRdb, only in-frame clones are kept and a portion is missing. Of roughly 20,000 clones in the sample, roughly 72% are singletons; the top ten hold over 20%. Relapse after autologous stem cell transplantation occurred in every patient, and brentuximab vedotin exposure varied. V shed 2 bases, J shed 6 bases, and the junction held 13 bases outside the gene matches. Germline V gene sequence: CDR1 SGHVS, CDR2 FQNEAQ. CDR3 length equals 16 residues.

The sequencing used peripheral blood mononuclear cells (PBMCs), collected at baseline. The chain employs TRBV7-8 and TRBJ2-7, with TRBD2 identical over 7 bases. The TCR was taken from a human donor with classical Hodgkin lymphoma. The CDR3 sequence: CASSLRAGDSDSEQYF. The CDR3 coding sequence is TGTGCCAGCAGCTTAAGGGCGGGAGACAGCGATAGCGAGCAGTACTTC.